These 18 T cell receptor beta chains were sequenced from one sample in a study of T cell responses to AZD1222 COVID-19 vaccine. Sequencing was performed with immunoSEQ multiplex PCR; in TCRdb, only in-frame clones are kept and a portion is missing. The sample contains 150,000 or so clones, around 93% of which appear only once. Sequencing used peripheral blood, obtained 28 days after the second AZD1222 dose. These receptors were obtained from an adult who received the AZD1222 COVID-19 vaccine.

V usage is TRBV7-6 and J usage is TRBJ1-2; TRBD1 is a possible D gene (5 bases). V lost 5 bases to trimming and J lost 4 bases, with 17 bases between them. In germline, CDR1 is SGHVS, CDR2 FNYEAQ. CDR3 length equals 15 residues. In nucleotides, the CDR3 is TGTGCCAGCAGCGCGGGGCCCGGGGGTTCCTATGGCTACACCTTC. It is translated as CASSAGPGGSYGYTF.

The rearrangement links TRBV10-3 to TRBJ1-2; 9 nucleotides agree with TRBD1. This CDR3 contains 14 residues. Per the germline V gene, CDR1 is ENHRY and CDR2 is SYGVKD. After removal of 6 bases from V and 6 bases from J, the junction contained 8 bases not matched to a gene. CDR3 in DNA: TGTGCCATCAGGGAAAGGGACAGGGTAGATGGCTACACCTTC. It encodes CAIRERDRVDGYTF.

The CDR3 nucleotides read TGTGCCAGCAGGGTGGGCGGCATTCAGTACTTC. Its protein product is CASRVGGIQYF. The rearrangement joins TRBV2 to TRBJ2-4; unclear D gene. Germline values: CDR1 SNHLY, CDR2 FYNNEI. The V end lost 6 bases, the J end lost 9 bases, and 9 bases lay between the germline ends. This CDR3 region has 11 residues. The full variable domain, with the rest looked up from reference TRBV2 and TRBJ2-4, is EPEVTQTPSHQVTQMGQEVILRCVPISNHLYFYWYRQILGQKVEFLVSFYNNEISEKSEIFDDQFSVERPDGSNFTLKIRSTKLEDSAMYFCASRVGGIQYFGAGTRLSVL.

V usage is TRBV7-2 and J usage is TRBJ2-5; unclear D gene. Trimming removed 1 base from V and 4 bases from J, with 10 bases in between. Germline V gives CDR1 SGHTA, CDR2 FQGNSA. This CDR3 contains 14 residues. The chain's CDR3 is CASSLDALGETQYF. CDR3 DNA: TGTGCCAGCAGCTTAGATGCGCTGGGAGAGACCCAGTACTTC.

The rearrangement joins TRBV30 to TRBJ2-1, with 13 bases identical to TRBD2. The CDR3 is 15 residues long. Germline V gene sequence: CDR1 GTSNPN, CDR2 SVGIG (reference sequence). J lost 10 bases, V lost 1 base, and 7 bases had no gene match. CDR3 sequence: CAWSALAGGPVEQFF. The DNA of the CDR3 is TGTGCCTGGAGTGCACTAGCGGGAGGGCCAGTGGAGCAGTTCTTC. Full variable domain (missing parts from reference TRBV30 and TRBJ2-1): SQTIHQWPATLVQPVGSPLSLECTVEGTSNPNLYWYRQAAGRGLQLLFYSVGIGQISSEVPQNLSASRPQDRQFILSSKKLLLSDSGFYLCAWSALAGGPVEQFFGPGTRLTVL.

The chain has TRBV3-1 (or the pseudogene TRBV3-2) and TRBJ1-3; weak D call: TRBD1 (6 bases). The germline V and J ends were trimmed by 1 base and 1 base, with 11 bases remaining between them. This CDR3 is 16 amino acids long. Germline lookup yields CDR1 LGHDT and CDR2 YNNKEL (reference sequence). CDR3 amino acids: CASSQGAGVSGNTIYF. CDR3 coding DNA: TGTGCCAGCAGCCAAGGGGCAGGGGTATCTGGAAACACCATATATTTT.

V is TRBV5-4 and J is TRBJ2-7; 14 positions match TRBD2. After removal of 4 bases from V and 2 bases from J, the junction contained 5 bases not matched to a gene. The germline CDR1 and CDR2 sequences are SGHNT and YYREEE (reference sequence). The CDR3 contains 16 residues. The CDR3 DNA reads as TGTGCCAGCAGCCAGACTAGCGGGAGGGCCCCCTACGAGCAGTACTTC. This gives the protein CASSQTSGRAPYEQYF.

The gene calls are TRBV30 and TRBJ1-1, with unresolved D. V was shortened by 0 bases and J by 2 bases, with 1 base between the two germline ends. The length of the CDR3 is 11 residues. Germline V gene lookup returns CDR1 GTSNPN and CDR2 SVGIG (reference sequence). The CDR3 DNA sequence: TGTGCCTGGAGTGTTAACACTGAAGCTTTCTTT. Translation gives CAWSVNTEAFF.

This rearrangement joins TRBV3-1 (or the pseudogene TRBV3-2) to TRBJ1-1; perhaps TRBD1 as D (6 bases). The V end lost 6 bases, the J end lost 6 bases, and 23 bases lay between the germline ends. The CDR3 runs 16 residues. CDR1 LGHDT and CDR2 YNNKEL come from the germline V gene (reference sequence). The CDR3 DNA is TGTGCCAGCAGGCTACAGGGATCTCTCTCCGGGTCTGAAGCTTTCTTT. It codes for CASRLQGSLSGSEAFF.

The chain is built from TRBV6-5 and TRBJ1-5; D gene unclear. V lost 0 bases and J lost 9, with 12 bases in between. Germline CDR1 and CDR2: MNHEY and SVGAGI. The CDR3 has 14 residues. The CDR3 coding sequence is TGTGCCAGCAGTTACTCGGGAGGTCCATGGCCCCAGCATTTT. This encodes CASSYSGGPWPQHF.

This chain connects TRBV6-2 or TRBV6-3 to TRBJ1-2, with unresolved D. From germline, CDR1 is MNHEY and CDR2 SVGEGT. Deletions cut 0 bases from V and 6 bases from J, with 14 bases between. This CDR3 contains 15 residues. CDR3 residues: CASSYSMGQVDGYTF. CDR3 nucleotide sequence: TGTGCCAGCAGTTACTCGATGGGCCAGGTGGATGGCTACACCTTC.

CDR3 DNA: TGTGCCAGCAGTGAGCAAGTCCGGAATGAGCAGTTCTTC. Its protein product is CASSEQVRNEQFF. The rearrangement uses TRBV6-1 and TRBJ2-1; D unresolved. V was trimmed by 3 bases and J by 7 bases, leaving 10 bases between them. Germline CDR1 MNHNS, CDR2 SASEGT. The CDR3 spans 13 residues.

V is TRBV24-1 and J is TRBJ1-1; D may be TRBD1 (6 bases). V dropped 7 bases and J dropped 8 bases, with 13 bases sitting between them. CDR1 KGHDR and CDR2 SFDVKD come from the germline V gene. The CDR3 sequence is 12 residues long. CDR3 coding DNA: TGTGCCACCAGGAGTTCAGGGGACGAAGCTTTCTTT. It encodes CATRSSGDEAFF.

The V and J genes are TRBV30 and TRBJ2-1; D gene unclear. CDR1 and CDR2 (germline): GTSNPN, SVGIG (reference sequence). Trimming shortened V by 5 bases and J by 6 bases, and 8 bases separated the two germline ends. CDR3 length equals 11 residues. The CDR3 DNA is TGTGCCTGGGAAGACTCCAATGAGCAGTTCTTC. Translating gives CAWEDSNEQFF.

The CDR3 reads CASSLWGGADNSPLHF. DNA of the CDR3: TGTGCCAGCAGCCTCTGGGGGGGAGCCGATAATTCACCCCTCCACTTT. The chain uses TRBV7-3 and TRBJ1-6; TRBD1 might be the D (5 bases). This CDR3 contains 16 residues. V was clipped by 5 bases and J by 5 bases, with 16 bases between them. Germline V CDR1 and CDR2: SGHTA, FQGTGA.

This clone was observed once. V usage is TRBV30 and J usage is TRBJ2-2, with TRBD1 matching over 8 bases. Germline CDR1 GTSNPN, CDR2 SVGIG (reference sequence). This CDR3 spans 13 amino acids. The junction had 5 bases not matched to a gene; V was cut back by 5 bases and J by 6 bases. CDR3 DNA: TGTGCCTGGTGCGAACAGGGGGCCGGGGAGCTGTTTTTT. Its protein is CAWCEQGAGELFF. Based on the CDR3 plus reference TRBV30 and TRBJ2-2, the full variable domain is SQTIHQWPATLVQPVGSPLSLECTVEGTSNPNLYWYRQAAGRGLQLLFYSVGIGQISSEVPQNLSASRPQDRQFILSSKKLLLSDSGFYLCAWCEQGAGELFFGEGSRLTVL.

The chain combines TRBV6-5 with TRBJ2-1; a possible D gene is TRBD2 (5 bases). This CDR3 comprises 15 residues. Trimming took 7 bases from V and 4 from J, leaving 17 bases between them. Germline CDR1 MNHEY, CDR2 SVGAGI. The CDR3 DNA is TGTGCCAGCACCGAGAGGGCTAGTGGGTACAATGAGCAGTTCTTC. As protein: CASTERASGYNEQFF.

There are a few counts of this clone. This sequence joins TRBV5-4 and TRBJ1-4; D ambiguous. Trimming shortened V by 1 base and J by 4 bases, and 8 bases separated the two germline ends. This CDR3 has 14 amino acids. Per germline, CDR1 SGHNT and CDR2 YYREEE (reference sequence). The CDR3 loop is CASSLNALNEKLFF. The CDR3 nucleotides read TGTGCCAGCAGCTTGAACGCCCTTAATGAAAAACTGTTTTTT.